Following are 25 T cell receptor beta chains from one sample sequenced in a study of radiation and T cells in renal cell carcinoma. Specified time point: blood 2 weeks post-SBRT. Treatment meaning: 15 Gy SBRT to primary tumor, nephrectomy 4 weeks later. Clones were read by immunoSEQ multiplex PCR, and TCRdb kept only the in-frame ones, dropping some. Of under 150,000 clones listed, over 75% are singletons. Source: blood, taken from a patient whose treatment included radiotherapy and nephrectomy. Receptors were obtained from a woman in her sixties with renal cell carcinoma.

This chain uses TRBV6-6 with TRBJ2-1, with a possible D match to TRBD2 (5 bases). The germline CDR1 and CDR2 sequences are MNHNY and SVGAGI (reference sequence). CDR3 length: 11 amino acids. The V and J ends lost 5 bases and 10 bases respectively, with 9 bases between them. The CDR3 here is CASSVRGEQFF. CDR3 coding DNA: TGTGCCAGCAGTGTCCGAGGGGAGCAGTTCTTC.

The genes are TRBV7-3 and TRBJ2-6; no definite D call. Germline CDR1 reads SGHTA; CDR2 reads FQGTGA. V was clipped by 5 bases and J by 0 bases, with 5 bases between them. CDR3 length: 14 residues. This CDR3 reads CASSASSGANVLTF. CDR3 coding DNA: TGTGCCAGCAGCGCATCCTCTGGGGCCAACGTCCTGACTTTC.

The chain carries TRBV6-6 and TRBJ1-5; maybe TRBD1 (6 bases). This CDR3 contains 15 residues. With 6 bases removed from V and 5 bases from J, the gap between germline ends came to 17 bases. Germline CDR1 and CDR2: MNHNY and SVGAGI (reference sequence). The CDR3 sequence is CASRKYRDTDQPQHF. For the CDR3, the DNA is TGTGCCAGCAGAAAGTACCGGGACACTGATCAGCCCCAGCATTTT.

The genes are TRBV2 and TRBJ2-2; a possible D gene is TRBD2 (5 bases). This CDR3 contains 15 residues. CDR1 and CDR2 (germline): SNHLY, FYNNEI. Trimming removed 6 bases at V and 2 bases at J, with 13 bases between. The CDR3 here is CASSRLGGNTGELFF. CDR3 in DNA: TGTGCCAGCAGCCGACTTGGAGGAAACACCGGGGAGCTGTTTTTT.

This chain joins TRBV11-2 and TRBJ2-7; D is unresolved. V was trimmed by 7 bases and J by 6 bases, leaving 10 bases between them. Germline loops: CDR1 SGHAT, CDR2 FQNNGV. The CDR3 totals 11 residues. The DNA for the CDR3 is TGTGCCAGCACCCTGTGGGGCGAGCAGTACTTC. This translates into CASTLWGEQYF.

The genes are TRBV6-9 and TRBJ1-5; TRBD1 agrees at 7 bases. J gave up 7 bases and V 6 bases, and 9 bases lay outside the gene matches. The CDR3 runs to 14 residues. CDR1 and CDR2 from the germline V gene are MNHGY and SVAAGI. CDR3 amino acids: CASSYRQGPQPQHF. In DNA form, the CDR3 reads TGTGCCAGCAGCTATCGACAGGGCCCCCAGCCCCAGCATTTT.

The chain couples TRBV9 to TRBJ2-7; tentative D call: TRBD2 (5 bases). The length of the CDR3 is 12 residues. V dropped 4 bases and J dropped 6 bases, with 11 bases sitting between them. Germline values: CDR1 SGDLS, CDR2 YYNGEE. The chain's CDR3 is CASSRHGSEQYF. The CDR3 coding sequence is TGTGCCAGCAGCCGACATGGGAGCGAGCAGTACTTC. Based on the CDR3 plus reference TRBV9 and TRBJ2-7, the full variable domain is DSGVTQTPKHLITATGQRVTLRCSPRSGDLSVYWYQQSLDQGLQFLIQYYNGEERAKGNILERFSAQQFPDLHSELNLSSLELGDSALYFCASSRHGSEQYFGPGTRLTVT.

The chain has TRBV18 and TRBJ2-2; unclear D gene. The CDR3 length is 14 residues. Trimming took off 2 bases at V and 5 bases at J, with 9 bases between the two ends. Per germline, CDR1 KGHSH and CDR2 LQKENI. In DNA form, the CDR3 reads TGTGCCAGCTCACCAATGGGGAAGACCGGGGAGCTGTTTTTT. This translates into CASSPMGKTGELFF.

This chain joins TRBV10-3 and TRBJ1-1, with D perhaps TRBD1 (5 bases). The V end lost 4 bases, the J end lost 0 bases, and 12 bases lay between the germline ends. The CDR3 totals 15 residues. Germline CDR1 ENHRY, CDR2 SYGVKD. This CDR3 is CAISGGGSMNTEAFF. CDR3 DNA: TGTGCCATCAGTGGGGGGGGATCCATGAACACTGAAGCTTTCTTT.

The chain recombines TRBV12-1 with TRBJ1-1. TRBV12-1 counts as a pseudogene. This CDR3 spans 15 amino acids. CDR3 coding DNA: TGTGCCAGCAGCCGAGGGGAAAATGAATGGACTGAAGCTTTCTTT. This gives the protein CASSRGENEWTEAFF.

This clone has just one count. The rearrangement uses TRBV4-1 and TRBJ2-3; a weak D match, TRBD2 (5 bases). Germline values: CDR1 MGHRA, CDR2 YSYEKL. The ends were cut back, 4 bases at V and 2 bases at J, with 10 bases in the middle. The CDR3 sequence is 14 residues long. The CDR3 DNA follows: TGCGCCAGCAGCCGCGAGACTAACACAGATACGCAGTATTTT. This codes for CASSRETNTDTQYF.

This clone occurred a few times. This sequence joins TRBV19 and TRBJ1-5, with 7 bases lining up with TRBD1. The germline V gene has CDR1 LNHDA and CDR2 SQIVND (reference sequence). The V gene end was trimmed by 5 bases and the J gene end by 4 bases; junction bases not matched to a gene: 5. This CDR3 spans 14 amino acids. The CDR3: CASSALQGNQPQHF. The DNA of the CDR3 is TGTGCCAGTAGTGCCTTACAGGGGAATCAGCCCCAGCATTTT.

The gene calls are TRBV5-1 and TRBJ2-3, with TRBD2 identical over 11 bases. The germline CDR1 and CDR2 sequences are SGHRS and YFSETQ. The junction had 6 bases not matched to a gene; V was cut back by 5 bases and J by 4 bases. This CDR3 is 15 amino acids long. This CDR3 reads CASSFSGGAADTQYF. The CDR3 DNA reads TGCGCCAGCAGTTTTAGCGGGGGGGCGGCAGATACGCAGTATTTT.

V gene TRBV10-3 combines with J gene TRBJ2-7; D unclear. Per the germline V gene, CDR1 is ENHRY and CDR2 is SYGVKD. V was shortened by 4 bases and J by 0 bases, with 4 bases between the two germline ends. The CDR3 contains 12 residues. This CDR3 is CAISGSSYEQYF. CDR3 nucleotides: TGTGCCATCAGTGGGAGCTCCTACGAGCAGTACTTC.

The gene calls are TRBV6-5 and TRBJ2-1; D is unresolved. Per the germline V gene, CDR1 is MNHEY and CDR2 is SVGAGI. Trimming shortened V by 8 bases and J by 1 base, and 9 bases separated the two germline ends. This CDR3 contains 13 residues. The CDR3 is CASSGQSYNEQFF. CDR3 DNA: TGTGCCAGCTCCGGTCAGTCCTACAATGAGCAGTTCTTC.

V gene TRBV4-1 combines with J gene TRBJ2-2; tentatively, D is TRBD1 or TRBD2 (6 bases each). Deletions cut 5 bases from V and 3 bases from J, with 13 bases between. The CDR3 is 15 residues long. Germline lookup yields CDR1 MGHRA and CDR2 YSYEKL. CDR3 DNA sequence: TGCGCCAGCAGCACAACAAGGGGGGACACCGGGGAGCTGTTTTTT. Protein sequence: CASSTTRGDTGELFF.

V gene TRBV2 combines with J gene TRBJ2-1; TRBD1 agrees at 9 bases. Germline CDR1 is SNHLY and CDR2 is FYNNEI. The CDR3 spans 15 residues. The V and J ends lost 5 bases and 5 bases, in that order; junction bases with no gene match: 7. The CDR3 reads CASSYRDRVNNEQFF. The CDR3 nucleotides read TGTGCCAGCAGTTACCGGGACAGGGTTAACAATGAGCAGTTCTTC.

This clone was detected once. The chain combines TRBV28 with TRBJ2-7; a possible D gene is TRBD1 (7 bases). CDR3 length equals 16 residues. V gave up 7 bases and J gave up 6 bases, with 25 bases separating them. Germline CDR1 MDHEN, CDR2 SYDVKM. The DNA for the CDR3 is TGTGCCAGCAAGGTACAGCTAGCGAGGGGGCAGGTCGAGCAGTACTTC. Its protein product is CASKVQLARGQVEQYF.

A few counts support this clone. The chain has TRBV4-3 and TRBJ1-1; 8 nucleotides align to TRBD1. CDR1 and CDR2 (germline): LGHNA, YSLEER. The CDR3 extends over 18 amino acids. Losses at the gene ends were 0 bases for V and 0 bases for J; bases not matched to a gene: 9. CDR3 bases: TGCGCCAGCAGCCAAGACAGGGGGCCGGGTGAGATGAACACTGAAGCTTTCTTT. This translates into CASSQDRGPGEMNTEAFF.

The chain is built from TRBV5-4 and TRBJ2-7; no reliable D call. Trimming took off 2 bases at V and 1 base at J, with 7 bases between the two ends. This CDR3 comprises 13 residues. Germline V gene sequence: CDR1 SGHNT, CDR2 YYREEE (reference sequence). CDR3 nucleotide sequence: TGTGCCAGCAGCTTCGGCGATTCCTACGAGCAGTACTTC. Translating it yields CASSFGDSYEQYF.

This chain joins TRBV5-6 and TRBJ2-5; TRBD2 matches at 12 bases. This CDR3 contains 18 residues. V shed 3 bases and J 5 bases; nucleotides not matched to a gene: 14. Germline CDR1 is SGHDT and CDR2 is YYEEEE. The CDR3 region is CASSWGPIGLAGRETQYF. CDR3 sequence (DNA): TGTGCCAGCAGCTGGGGCCCAATTGGACTAGCGGGAAGGGAGACCCAGTACTTC.

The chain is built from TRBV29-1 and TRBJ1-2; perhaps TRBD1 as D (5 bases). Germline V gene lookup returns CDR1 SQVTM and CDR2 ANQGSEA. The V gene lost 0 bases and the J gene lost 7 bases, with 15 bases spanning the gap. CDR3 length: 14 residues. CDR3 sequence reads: CSVEDARVRSGYTF. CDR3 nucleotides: TGCAGCGTTGAAGATGCCAGGGTTAGGTCTGGCTACACCTTC.

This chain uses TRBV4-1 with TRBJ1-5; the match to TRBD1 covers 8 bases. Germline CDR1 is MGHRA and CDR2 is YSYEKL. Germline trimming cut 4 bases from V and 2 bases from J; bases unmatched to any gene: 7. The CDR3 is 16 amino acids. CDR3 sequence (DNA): TGCGCCAGCAGCCCAGGACAGGGATTGGGCAATCAGCCCCAGCATTTT. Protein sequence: CASSPGQGLGNQPQHF.

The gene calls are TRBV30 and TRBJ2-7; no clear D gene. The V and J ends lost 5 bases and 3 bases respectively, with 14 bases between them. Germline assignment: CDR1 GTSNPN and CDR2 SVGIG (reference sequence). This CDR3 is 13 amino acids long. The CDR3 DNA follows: TGTGCCTGGGCCCCGGACGGCTTCTACGAGCAGTACTTC. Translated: CAWAPDGFYEQYF.

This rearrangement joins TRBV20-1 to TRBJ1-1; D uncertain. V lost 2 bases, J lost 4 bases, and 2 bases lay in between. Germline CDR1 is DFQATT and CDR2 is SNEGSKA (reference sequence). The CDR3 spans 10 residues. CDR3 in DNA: TGCAGTGCTAGAACCACTGAAGCTTTCTTT. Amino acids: CSARTTEAFF.